This TCR beta chain stems from a study of blood T cell repertoires in COVID-19. As for the study in general: T cells, B-cell-depleted T cells, or PBMCs provided the cDNA or gDNA that served as material.

TCRdb keeps only in-frame clones here, not all; method: immunoSEQ multiplex PCR. The sample yields more than 200,000 clones, about 85% seen once. Judged by abundance, this clone is medium-sized. V was clipped by 8 bases and J by 0 bases; unmatched bases: 7. CDR1 MNHEY and CDR2 SMNVEV come from the germline V gene (reference sequence). This CDR3 has 18 amino acids. This TCR came from a man younger than 40 who had recovered from COVID-19. The chain couples TRBV27 to TRBJ2-1; TRBD2 matches at 16 bases. The sample comprised PBMCs or T cells enriched from blood (not recorded which). CDR3 nucleotide sequence: TGTGCCAGCTTGGCGGGACTAGCGGGAGGGAGCTCCTACAATGAGCAGTTCTTC. Its protein product is CASLAGLAGGSSYNEQFF.